This T cell receptor beta chain derives from a study of T cell repertoires in cytomegalovirus infection. Findings of the study overall: Clonotypes of TCR beta that were HLA-C-restricted and CMV-specific dominated the ex vivo response.

This clonotype was observed many times. Its antigen remains unidentified. Trimming stripped 1 base from V and 7 bases from J, with 11 bases between. The V gene's germline CDR1 is SGHVS and CDR2 FQNEAQ. The length of the CDR3 is 14 residues. TCRdb re-derived calls from the reads in MiXCR, one entry per CDR3 protein. This table holds approximately 500,000 distinct CDR3 sequences, approximately 15% found once. The chain couples TRBV7-8 to TRBJ2-1; D gene unclear. The TCR was taken from a human donor in good health (CMV status not recorded). Some clones in this sample may be carry-over from other donors' samples. What was sequenced was CD8+ T cells from PBMCs. The CDR3 loop reads CASSLGGVLNEQFF. Here the CDR3 DNA reads TGTGCCAGCAGCTTAGGTGGGGTTCTGAATGAGCAGTTCTTC.